Here is one T cell receptor beta chain with its context. Per the germline V gene, CDR1 is MDHEN and CDR2 is SYDVKM. The V segment lost 5 bases and the J segment 0 bases; nucleotides outside the gene matches: 9. This CDR3 region has 16 residues. Across several immunoSEQ plates, the genomic DNA of each subset was split evenly. Using immunoSEQ multiplex PCR, the repertoire was profiled, and TCRdb retains in-frame clones only, with some absent. The table lists fewer than 400,000 clones, roughly 70% of them singletons. The data stem from a study of shared clonotypes between healthy human individuals. Sequences were obtained from memory CD4+ T cells sorted from blood. Subset: CD45RA-negative fraction. The chain links TRBV28 to TRBJ2-7; 8 nucleotides match TRBD1. The receptor was derived from a man younger than 40 in good health. CDR3 in amino acids: CASSPSGGGISYEQYF. The CDR3 coding sequence is TGTGCCAGCAGTCCTTCAGGGGGCGGGATCTCCTACGAGCAGTACTTC.